This T cell receptor (beta chain) was recovered during a study of T cell responses to AZD1222 COVID-19 vaccine. The CDR3 covers 13 residues. Trimming at V came to 5 bases and at J to 6 bases, leaving 4 bases not matched to a gene. Germline CDR1 is SGHRS and CDR2 is YFSETQ. Some clones are missing from TCRdb's copy, which holds only in-frame ones; the method was immunoSEQ multiplex PCR. The sample includes about 92,000 clones, 80% to 90% seen only once; the top ten take roughly 10%. This rearrangement joins TRBV5-1 to TRBJ1-4, with 7 positions matching TRBD1. This receptor was identified in an adult in good health. Material: peripheral blood, obtained on day 0 of AZD1222 vaccination. The CDR3 spells CASSSGQDEKLFF. The CDR3 bases are TGCGCCAGCAGTTCCGGACAGGATGAAAAACTGTTTTTT.